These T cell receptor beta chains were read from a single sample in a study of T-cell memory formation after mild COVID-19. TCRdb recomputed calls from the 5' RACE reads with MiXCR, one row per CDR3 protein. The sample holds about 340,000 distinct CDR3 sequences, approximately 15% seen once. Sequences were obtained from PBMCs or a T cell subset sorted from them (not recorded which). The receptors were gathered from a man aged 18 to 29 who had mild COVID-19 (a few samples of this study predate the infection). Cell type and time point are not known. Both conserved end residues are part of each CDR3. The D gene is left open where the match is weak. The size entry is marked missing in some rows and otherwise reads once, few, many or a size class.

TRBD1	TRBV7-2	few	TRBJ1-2	CASSSRTGRGGYTF	TGTGCCAGCAGCTCCCGGACAGGGAGAGGCGGCTACACCTTC
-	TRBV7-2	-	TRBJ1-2	CASSFSHYGYTF	TGTGCCAGCAGCTTCTCCCACTATGGCTACACCTTC
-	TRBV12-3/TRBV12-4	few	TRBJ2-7	CASSFTSSYEQYF	TGTGCCAGCAGTTTCACTAGCTCCTACGAGCAGTACTTC
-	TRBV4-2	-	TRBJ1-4	CASSQDLSTGREKLFF	TGTGCCAGCAGCCAAGATTTGTCCACAGGGAGGGAAAAACTGTTTTTT
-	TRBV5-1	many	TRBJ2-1	CASRGSYNEQFF	TGCGCCAGCAGGGGTAGCTACAATGAGCAGTTCTTC
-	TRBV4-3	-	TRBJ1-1	CASSQEAGRLGAEAFF	TGCGCCAGCAGCCAAGAGGCCGGTCGTTTAGGGGCTGAAGCTTTCTTT
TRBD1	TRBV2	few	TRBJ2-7	CASSDPRQGSYEQYF	TGTGCCAGCAGTGATCCCCGACAGGGGTCCTACGAGCAGTACTTC
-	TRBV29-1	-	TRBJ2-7	CSVEDPLSRGYEQYF	TGCAGCGTTGAAGATCCGTTAAGCCGGGGGTACGAGCAGTACTTC
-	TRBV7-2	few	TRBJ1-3	CASSFSGGTGNTIYF	TGTGCCAGCAGCTTTAGTGGGGGAACTGGAAACACCATATATTTT
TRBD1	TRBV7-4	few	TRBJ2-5	CASSSRGLRETQYF	TGTGCCAGCAGCTCCAGGGGGCTGAGAGAGACCCAGTACTTC
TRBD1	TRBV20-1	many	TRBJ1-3	CSAPQGAGNTIYF	TGCAGTGCCCCACAGGGGGCTGGAAACACCATATATTTT
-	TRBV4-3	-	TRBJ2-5	CASSQDPSGYETQYF	TGCGCCAGCAGCCAAGATCCCAGCGGATATGAGACCCAGTACTTC
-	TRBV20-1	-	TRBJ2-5	CSARDEGSQETQYF	TGCAGTGCTAGAGATGAGGGATCTCAAGAGACCCAGTACTTC
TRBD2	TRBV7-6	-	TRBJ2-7	CASSLGLADSYEQYF	TGTGCCAGCAGCCTCGGACTAGCGGACTCCTACGAGCAGTACTTC
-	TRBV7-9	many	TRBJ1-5	CASSLGTRVGQPQHF	TGTGCCAGCAGCCTAGGCACCCGGGTGGGTCAGCCCCAGCATTTT
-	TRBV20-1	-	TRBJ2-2	CSARVSPSNTGELFF	TGCAGTGCTAGAGTTAGTCCGTCGAACACCGGGGAGCTGTTTTTT
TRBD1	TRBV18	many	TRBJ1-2	CASSPRTGGYGYTF	TGTGCCAGCTCACCACGGACAGGGGGCTATGGCTACACCTTC
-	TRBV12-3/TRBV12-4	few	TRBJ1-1	CASRAQTVDTEAFF	TGTGCCAGCAGGGCCCAAACAGTGGACACTGAAGCTTTCTTT
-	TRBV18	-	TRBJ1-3	CASSPRDIGNTIYF	TGTGCCAGCTCACCACGGGACATTGGAAACACCATATATTTT
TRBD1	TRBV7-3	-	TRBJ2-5	CASSTGTGIRETQYF	TGTGCCAGCAGCACGGGGACAGGGATCAGAGAGACCCAGTACTTC
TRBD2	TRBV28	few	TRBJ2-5	CASSTRTSGPAQYF	TGTGCCAGCAGTACCCGGACTAGCGGGCCCGCCCAGTACTTC
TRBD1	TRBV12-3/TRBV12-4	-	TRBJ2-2	CASLPRTGWSGELFF	TGTGCCAGCCTCCCCCGGACAGGGTGGTCCGGGGAGCTGTTTTTT
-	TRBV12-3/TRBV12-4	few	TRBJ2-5	CASSLLVSETQYF	TGTGCCAGCAGTCTCCTGGTCTCAGAGACCCAGTACTTC
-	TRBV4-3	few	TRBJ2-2	CASSQDRSANTGELFF	TGCGCCAGCAGCCAAGACAGGTCTGCGAACACCGGGGAGCTGTTTTTT
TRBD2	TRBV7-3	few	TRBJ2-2	CASSFSGGVTGELFF	TGTGCCAGCAGCTTTAGCGGGGGAGTCACCGGGGAGCTGTTTTTT
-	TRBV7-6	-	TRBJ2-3	CASSLVGSPEYTQYF	TGTGCCAGCAGCTTGGTCGGGAGCCCAGAATATACGCAGTATTTT